The 15 T cell receptor beta chains reported below all come from one sample, sequenced in a study of Tregs in tolerant kidney transplant recipients. Sequencing was performed with immunoSEQ multiplex PCR; in TCRdb, only in-frame clones are kept and a portion is missing. Of tens of thousands of clones in the sample, 75% to 95% are singletons; the top ten hold about 1.6%. Related graft donors supplied nonmyeloablative bone marrow transplants, and mixed chimerism was transient. The starting material was CD4+ T cells from blood (PBMCs), obtained 24 months after the transplant. These receptor sequences come from a human patient who received a combined kidney and bone marrow transplant. Part of the T cells may come from the graft donor.

This rearrangement joins TRBV28 to TRBJ2-3; the match to TRBD2 covers 7 bases. The junction had 6 bases not matched to a gene; V was cut back by 6 bases and J by 0 bases. Germline V lookup: CDR1 MDHEN, CDR2 SYDVKM. This CDR3 spans 15 amino acids. CDR3 in amino acids: CASSLGGESTDTQYF. DNA of the CDR3: TGTGCCAGCAGCCTGGGGGGGGAAAGCACAGATACGCAGTATTTT. The complete variable domain, with remaining parts taken from reference TRBV28 and TRBJ2-3, reads DVKVTQSSRYLVKRTGEKVFLECVQDMDHENMFWYRQDPGLGLRLIYFSYDVKMKEKGDIPEGYSVSREKKERFSLILESASTNQTSMYLCASSLGGESTDTQYFGPGTRLTVL.

The CDR3 reads CASTLTGVSNSPLHF. CDR3 DNA sequence: TGTGCCAGCACCCTGACAGGGGTCAGTAATTCACCCCTCCACTTT. V is TRBV6-5 and J is TRBJ1-6; 8 nucleotides align to TRBD1. This CDR3 is built from 15 residues. V lost 7 bases to trimming and J lost 6 bases; unmatched junction nucleotides: 8. Germline CDR1 reads MNHEY; CDR2 reads SVGAGI.

The chain links TRBV7-8 to TRBJ2-5; TRBD1 matches at 7 bases. The CDR3 consists of 16 residues. The J segment lost 2 bases and the V segment lost 5 bases, leaving 11 bases of the junction unmatched. Per the germline V gene, CDR1 is SGHVS and CDR2 is FQNEAQ. CDR3 nucleotides: TGTGCCAGCAGCGCTGGGACAGAACCTCGACAAGAGACCCAGTACTTC. This codes for CASSAGTEPRQETQYF. The full variable domain, completed using reference TRBV7-8 and TRBJ2-5, is GAGVSQSPRYKVAKRGQDVALRCDPISGHVSLFWYQQALGQGPEFLTYFQNEAQLDKSGLPSDRFFAERPEGSVSTLKIQRTQQEDSAVYLCASSAGTEPRQETQYFGPGTRLLVL.

The CDR3 DNA sequence: TGTGCCAGCAGTTTTGGCAGGGTTAATGAAAAACTGTTTTTT. This gives the protein CASSFGRVNEKLFF. The rearrangement links TRBV6-5 to TRBJ1-4, with TRBD1 as a possible D gene (5 bases). Trimming removed 4 bases from V and 4 bases from J, with 10 bases in between. In germline, CDR1 is MNHEY, CDR2 SVGAGI. The CDR3 is 14 amino acids.

V gene TRBV11-2 combines with J gene TRBJ2-5; TRBD1 matches at 7 bases. The J call could be wrong; TRBJ2-7 is a better fit for the DNA end. The germline CDR1 and CDR2 sequences are SGHAT and FQNNGV. There are 16 residues in the CDR3. CDR3 amino acids: CASSLKLGQDGYEQYF. In nucleotides, the CDR3 is TGTGCCAGCAGCTTGAAACTAGGACAGGATGGGTACGAGCAGTACTTC.

V is TRBV11-2 and J is TRBJ2-1; D might be TRBD2 (7 bases). CDR3 length equals 15 residues. CDR1 and CDR2 (germline): SGHAT, FQNNGV. The V and J ends lost 4 bases and 8 bases respectively, with 18 bases between them. The CDR3: CASSSIGGGPHEQFF. As DNA, the CDR3 is TGTGCCAGCAGCTCCATTGGGGGGGGGCCCCATGAGCAGTTCTTC.

The chain joins TRBV7-9 to TRBJ2-2; TRBD2 matches at 9 bases. Germline assignment: CDR1 SEHNR and CDR2 FQNEAQ (reference sequence). CDR3 length: 15 amino acids. V dropped 5 bases and J dropped 1; count of bases not matched to a gene: 2. The CDR3 sequence is CASSDSGGNTGELFF. CDR3 coding DNA: TGTGCCAGCAGCGATAGCGGGGGGAACACCGGGGAGCTGTTTTTT.

Comments on this clone: The sample has other DNA sequences that encode this CDR3 too. The DNA of the CDR3 is TGTGCCAGCAGTGAAAGGCGCCAGGCACCTTTGACGTCAAGCTCCTATAATTCACCCCTCCACTTT. Translating it yields CASSERRQAPLTSSSYNSPLHF. J is TRBJ1-6 and V is TRBV2; no firm D call. Trimming stripped 2 bases from V and 0 bases from J, with 26 bases between. Germline V gene sequence: CDR1 SNHLY, CDR2 FYNNEI. This CDR3 is built from 22 residues.

The CDR3 sequence: CASSVADRGRTRATIETQYF. CDR3 nucleotides: TGTGCCAGCAGCGTAGCGGATCGGGGGAGGACTAGAGCAACGATAGAGACCCAGTACTTC. The V and J genes are TRBV9 and TRBJ2-5, with 7 bases lining up with TRBD2. This CDR3 has 20 residues. Germline V CDR1 and CDR2: SGDLS, YYNGEE. Trimming cost V 0 bases and J 4 bases; bases outside gene matches: 21.

The genes are TRBV7-2 and TRBJ2-7; a weak D match, TRBD1 (5 bases). V shed 4 bases and J shed 0 bases, with 13 bases lying between them. In germline, CDR1 is SGHTA, CDR2 FQGNSA. The CDR3 consists of 15 residues. For the CDR3, the DNA is TGTGCCAGCAGCTCCGGACACGCGAGCTCCTACGAGCAGTACTTC. This translates into CASSSGHASSYEQYF.

The CDR3 bases are TGTGCCAGCTCACCACCGACAGCCCCCGGGGAAAAACTGTTTTTT. The encoded protein is CASSPPTAPGEKLFF. The J gene is TRBJ1-4, the V gene TRBV18, with D possibly TRBD1 on 5 matching bases. Germline V gives CDR1 KGHSH, CDR2 LQKENI. V dropped 0 bases and J dropped 8 bases, with 13 bases sitting between them. This CDR3 region has 15 residues.

The V gene is TRBV1, the J gene TRBJ2-1; TRBD2 is the table's D call, not checked against the DNA. TRBV1 is designated a pseudogene. The CDR3 consists of 13 residues. Written as DNA, the CDR3 is TGCACCAGCGAGGTCTTAGTCCTCAATGAGCAGTTCTTC. Translating gives CTSEVLVLNEQFF.

CDR3 nucleotides: TGCGCCAGCAGCTTGGTGGCTAGCGGGAGTCCTAATACGCAGTATTTT. Amino acid sequence: CASSLVASGSPNTQYF. The V gene is TRBV5-1, the J gene TRBJ2-3; TRBD2 agrees at 10 bases. After removal of 0 bases from V and 7 bases from J, the junction contained 8 bases not matched to a gene. CDR1 is SGHRS, CDR2 YFSETQ, per germline. The CDR3 runs 16 residues.

This rearrangement joins TRBV6-1 to TRBJ2-7; 7 bases are shared with TRBD2. Per germline, CDR1 MNHNS and CDR2 SASEGT. The V and J ends lost 6 bases and 4 bases, in that order; junction bases with no gene match: 9. This CDR3 has 14 amino acids. CDR3 nucleotide sequence: TGTGCCAGCAGACGGGCGGGAGATGGTTACGAGCAGTACTTC. It encodes CASRRAGDGYEQYF.

The V call is TRBV9, the J call TRBJ2-5; 8 bases line up with TRBD2. CDR3 length: 14 residues. The junction had 11 bases not matched to a gene; V was cut back by 10 bases and J by 3 bases. Germline V gene data show CDR1 as SGDLS and CDR2 as YYNGEE. CDR3 nucleotides: TGTGCCGTAGTCGGGAGGGCCGAGGAAGAGACCCAGTACTTC. Protein product: CAVVGRAEEETQYF.